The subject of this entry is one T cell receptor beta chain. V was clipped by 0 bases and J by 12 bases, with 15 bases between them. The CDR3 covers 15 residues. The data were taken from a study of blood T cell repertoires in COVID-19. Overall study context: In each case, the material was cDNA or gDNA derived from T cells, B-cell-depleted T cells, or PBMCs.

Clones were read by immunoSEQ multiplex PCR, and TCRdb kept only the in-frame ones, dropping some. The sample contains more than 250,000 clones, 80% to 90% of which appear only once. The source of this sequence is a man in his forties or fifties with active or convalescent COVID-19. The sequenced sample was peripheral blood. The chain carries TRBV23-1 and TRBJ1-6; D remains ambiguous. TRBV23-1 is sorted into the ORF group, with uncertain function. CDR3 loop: CASSQSEQFIGPLHF. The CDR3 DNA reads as TGCGCCAGCAGTCAATCGGAACAGTTTATAGGACCCCTCCACTTT.